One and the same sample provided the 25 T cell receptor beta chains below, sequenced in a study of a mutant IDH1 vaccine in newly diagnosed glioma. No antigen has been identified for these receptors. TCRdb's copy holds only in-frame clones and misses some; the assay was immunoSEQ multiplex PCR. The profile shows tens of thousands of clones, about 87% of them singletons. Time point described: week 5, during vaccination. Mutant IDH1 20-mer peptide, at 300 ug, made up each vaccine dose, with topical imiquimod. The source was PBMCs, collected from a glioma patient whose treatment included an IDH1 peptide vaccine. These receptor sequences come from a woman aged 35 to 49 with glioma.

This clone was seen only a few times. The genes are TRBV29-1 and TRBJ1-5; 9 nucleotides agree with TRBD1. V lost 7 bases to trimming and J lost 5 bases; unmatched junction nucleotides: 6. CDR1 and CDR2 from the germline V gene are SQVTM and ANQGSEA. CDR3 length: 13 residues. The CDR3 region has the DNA TGCAGCGGAACACAGGGGGCAGATCAGCCCCAGCATTTT. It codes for CSGTQGADQPQHF.

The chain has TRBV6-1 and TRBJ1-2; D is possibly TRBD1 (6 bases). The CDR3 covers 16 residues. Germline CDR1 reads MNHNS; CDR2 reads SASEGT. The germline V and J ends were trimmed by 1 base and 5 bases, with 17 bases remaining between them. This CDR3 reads CASSEGRQVGKYGYTF. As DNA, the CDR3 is TGTGCCAGCAGTGAAGGCCGACAGGTCGGGAAGTATGGCTACACCTTC.

CDR3 nucleotide sequence: TGTGCCAGCAGCTTGACGACAGGGGACTCCTATGGCTACACCTTC. Translating it yields CASSLTTGDSYGYTF. The chain links TRBV12-1 to TRBJ1-2; no DNA check was done on the table's D call, TRBD1. TRBV12-1 is classified as a pseudogene. This CDR3 contains 15 residues.

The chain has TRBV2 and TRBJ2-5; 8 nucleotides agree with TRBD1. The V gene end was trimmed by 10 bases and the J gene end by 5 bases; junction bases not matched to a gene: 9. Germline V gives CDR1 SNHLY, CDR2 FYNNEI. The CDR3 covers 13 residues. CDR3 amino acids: CAIRQGWSETQYF. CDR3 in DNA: TGTGCCATCAGACAGGGGTGGAGCGAGACCCAGTACTTC.

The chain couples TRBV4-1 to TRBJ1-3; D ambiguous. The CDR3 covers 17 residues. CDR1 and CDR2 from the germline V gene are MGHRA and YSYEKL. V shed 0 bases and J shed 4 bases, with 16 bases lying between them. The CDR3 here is CASSQDPPGFFGNTIYF. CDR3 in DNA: TGCGCCAGCAGCCAAGATCCCCCAGGATTTTTCGGAAACACCATATATTTT.

DNA for the CDR3: TGTGCCAGCAGTTTGCCACAGGGGAATTCGAGAGCTTTCTTT. Translation: CASSLPQGNSRAFF. This rearrangement joins TRBV28 to TRBJ1-1, with 7 bases matching TRBD1. Germline CDR1 MDHEN, CDR2 SYDVKM. The CDR3 has 14 residues. The ends lost 3 bases at V and 10 bases at J; junction bases unmatched: 11.

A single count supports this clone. The CDR3 bases are TGTGCCAGCAGTGAAGTGCTACAGGGTGGCCTCTCCGAGCAGTACTTC. It yields the protein CASSEVLQGGLSEQYF. The chain has TRBV6-1 and TRBJ2-7; a weak D match, TRBD1 (6 bases). The CDR3 sequence is 16 residues long. CDR1 MNHNS and CDR2 SASEGT come from the germline V gene. V lost 1 base to trimming and J lost 6 bases, with 19 bases between them.

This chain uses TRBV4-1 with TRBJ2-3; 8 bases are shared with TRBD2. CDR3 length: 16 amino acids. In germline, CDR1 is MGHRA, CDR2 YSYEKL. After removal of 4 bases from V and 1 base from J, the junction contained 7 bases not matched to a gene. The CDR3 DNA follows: TGCGCCAGCAGCCGCGCCGCGGGGGGCCGCACAGATACGCAGTATTTT. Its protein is CASSRAAGGRTDTQYF.

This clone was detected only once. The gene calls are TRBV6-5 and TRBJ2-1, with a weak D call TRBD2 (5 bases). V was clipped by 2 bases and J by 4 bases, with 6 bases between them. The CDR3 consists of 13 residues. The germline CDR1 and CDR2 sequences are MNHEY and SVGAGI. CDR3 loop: CASSYRGYNEQFF. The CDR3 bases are TGTGCCAGCAGTTACCGGGGTTACAATGAGCAGTTCTTC.

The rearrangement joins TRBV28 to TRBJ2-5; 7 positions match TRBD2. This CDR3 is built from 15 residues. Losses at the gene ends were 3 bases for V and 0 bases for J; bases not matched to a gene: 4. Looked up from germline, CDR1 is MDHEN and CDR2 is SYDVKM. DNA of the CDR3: TGTGCCAGCAGTTTTGGACTAGGCCACCAAGAGACCCAGTACTTC. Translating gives CASSFGLGHQETQYF.

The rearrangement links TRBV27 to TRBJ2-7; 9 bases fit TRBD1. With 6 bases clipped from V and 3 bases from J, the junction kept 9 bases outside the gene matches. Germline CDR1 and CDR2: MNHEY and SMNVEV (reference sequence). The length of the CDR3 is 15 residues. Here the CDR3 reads CASRGADRGDYEQYF. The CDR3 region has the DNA TGTGCCAGCAGGGGCGCGGACAGGGGAGACTACGAGCAGTACTTC.

CDR3 amino acids: CASSLGPGANTQYF. For the CDR3, the DNA is TGTGCCAGCAGCTTAGGGCCCGGCGCAAATACGCAGTATTTT. This chain joins TRBV11-3 and TRBJ2-3; unclear D gene. Between the trimmed V and J ends, which lost 1 base and 7 bases, there was a span of 12 bases. The CDR3 extends over 14 amino acids. Germline V gene lookup returns CDR1 SGHNT and CDR2 YENEEA. Variable domain in full (rest from reference TRBV11-3 and TRBJ2-3): EAGVVQSPRYKIIEKKQPVAFWCNPISGHNTLYWYLQNLGQGPELLIRYENEEAVDDSQLPKDRFSAERLKGVDSTLKIQPAELGDSAVYLCASSLGPGANTQYFGPGTRLTVL.

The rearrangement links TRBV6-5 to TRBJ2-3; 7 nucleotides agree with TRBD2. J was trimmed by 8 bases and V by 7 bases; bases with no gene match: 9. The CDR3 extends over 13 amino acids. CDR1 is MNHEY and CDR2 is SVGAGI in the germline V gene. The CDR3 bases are TGTGCCAGCACCCCCCGGGGGGTGGGTACGCAGTATTTT. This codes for CASTPRGVGTQYF.

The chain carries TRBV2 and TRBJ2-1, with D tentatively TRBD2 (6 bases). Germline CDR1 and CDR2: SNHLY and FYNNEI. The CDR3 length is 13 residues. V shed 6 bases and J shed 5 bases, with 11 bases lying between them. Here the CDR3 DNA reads TGTGCCAGCAGGTGGGGGGAGAACAATGAGCAGTTCTTC. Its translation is CASRWGENNEQFF.

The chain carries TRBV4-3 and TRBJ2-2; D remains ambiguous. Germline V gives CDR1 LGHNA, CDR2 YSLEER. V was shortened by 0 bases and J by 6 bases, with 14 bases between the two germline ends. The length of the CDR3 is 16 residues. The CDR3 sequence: CASSQDPRRSSGELFF. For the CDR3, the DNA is TGCGCCAGCAGCCAAGATCCAAGGAGATCGTCCGGGGAGCTGTTTTTT.

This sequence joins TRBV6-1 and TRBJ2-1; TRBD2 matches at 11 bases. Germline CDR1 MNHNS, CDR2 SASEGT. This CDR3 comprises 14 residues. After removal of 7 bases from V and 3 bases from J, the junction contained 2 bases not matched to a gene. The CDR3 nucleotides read TGTGCCAGCACCCTAGCGGGGGGCTACAATGAGCAGTTCTTC. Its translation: CASTLAGGYNEQFF.

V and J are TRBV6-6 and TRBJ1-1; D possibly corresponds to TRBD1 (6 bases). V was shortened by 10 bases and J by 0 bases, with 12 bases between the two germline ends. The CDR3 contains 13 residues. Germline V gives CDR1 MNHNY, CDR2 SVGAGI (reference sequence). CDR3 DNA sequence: TGTGCCACCGAACAGGGAGTGAACACTGAAGCTTTCTTT. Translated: CATEQGVNTEAFF.

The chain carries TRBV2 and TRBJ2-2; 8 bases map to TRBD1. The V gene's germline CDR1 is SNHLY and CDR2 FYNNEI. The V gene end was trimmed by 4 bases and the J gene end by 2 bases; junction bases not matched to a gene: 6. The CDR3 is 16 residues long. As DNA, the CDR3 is TGTGCCAGCAGTGGTCCCCCAGGGGGCAACACCGGGGAGCTGTTTTTT. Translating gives CASSGPPGGNTGELFF.

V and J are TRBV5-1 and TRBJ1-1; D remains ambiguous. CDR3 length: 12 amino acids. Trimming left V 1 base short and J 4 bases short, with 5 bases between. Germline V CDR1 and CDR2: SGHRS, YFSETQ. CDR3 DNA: TGCGCCAGCAGCTTGCCAGGCACTGAAGCTTTCTTT. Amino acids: CASSLPGTEAFF.

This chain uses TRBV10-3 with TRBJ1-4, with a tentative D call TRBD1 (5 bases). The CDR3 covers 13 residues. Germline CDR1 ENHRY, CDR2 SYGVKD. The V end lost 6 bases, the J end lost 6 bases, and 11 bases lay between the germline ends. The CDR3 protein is CAIRGHSDEKLFF. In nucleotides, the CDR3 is TGTGCCATCAGAGGACACTCGGATGAAAAACTGTTTTTT.

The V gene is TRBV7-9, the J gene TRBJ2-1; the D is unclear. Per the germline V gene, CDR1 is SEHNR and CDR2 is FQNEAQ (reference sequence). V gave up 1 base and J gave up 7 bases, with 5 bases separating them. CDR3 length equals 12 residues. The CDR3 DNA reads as TGTGCCAGCAGCTTAGTAACGAATGAGCAGTTCTTC. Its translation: CASSLVTNEQFF. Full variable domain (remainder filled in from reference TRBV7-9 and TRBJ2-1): DTGVSQNPRHKITKRGQNVTFRCDPISEHNRLYWYRQTLGQGPEFLTYFQNEAQLEKSRLLSDRFSAERPKGSFSTLEIQRTEQGDSAMYLCASSLVTNEQFFGPGTRLTVL.

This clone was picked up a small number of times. CDR3: CSAAGATEAFF. The CDR3 DNA reads as TGCAGCGCCGCAGGGGCCACTGAAGCTTTCTTT. The chain joins TRBV29-1 to TRBJ1-1; possibly TRBD1 for D (6 bases). Germline CDR1 reads SQVTM; CDR2 reads ANQGSEA. Trimming removed 7 bases from V and 4 bases from J, with 10 bases in between. CDR3 length: 11 residues.

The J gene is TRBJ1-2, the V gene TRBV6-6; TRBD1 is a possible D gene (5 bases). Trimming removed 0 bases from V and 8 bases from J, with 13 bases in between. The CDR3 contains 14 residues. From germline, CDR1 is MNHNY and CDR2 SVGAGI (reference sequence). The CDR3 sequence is CASSYSTVRRGYTF. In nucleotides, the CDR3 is TGTGCCAGCAGTTACTCGACAGTCCGTAGGGGCTACACCTTC.

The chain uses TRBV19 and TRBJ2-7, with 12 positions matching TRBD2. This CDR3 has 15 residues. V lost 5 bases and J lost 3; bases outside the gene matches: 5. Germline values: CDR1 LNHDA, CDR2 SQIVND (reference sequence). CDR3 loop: CASSQPGLAGYEQYF. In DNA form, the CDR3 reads TGTGCCAGTAGTCAACCGGGACTAGCGGGCTACGAGCAGTACTTC.

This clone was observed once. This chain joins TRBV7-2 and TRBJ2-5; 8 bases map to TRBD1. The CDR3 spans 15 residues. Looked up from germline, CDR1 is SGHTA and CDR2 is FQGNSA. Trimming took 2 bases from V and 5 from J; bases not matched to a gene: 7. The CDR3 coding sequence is TGTGCCAGCAGCTTACAGGGACAGGTTGGGGAGACCCAGTACTTC. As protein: CASSLQGQVGETQYF.